A single T cell receptor (beta chain) is shown here with its context. The data were obtained in a study of blood T cell repertoires in COVID-19. Overall study context: The samples span acute and convalescent COVID-19 from the United States, Italy and Spain.

The CDR3 contains 14 residues. J gave up 8 bases and V 7 bases, and 8 bases lay outside the gene matches. CDR1 is MNHEY, CDR2 SVGAGI, per germline. Original processing notes: Nucleated cell number was recorded as an estimate derived from reference gene primer amplification. Profiled with immunoSEQ multiplex PCR; TCRdb holds only in-frame clones, not every one. From that table come the V and J calls and clone size; the DNA was used to work out D and trimming. The profile shows about 32,000 clones, approximately 83% of them singletons. The chain couples TRBV6-5 to TRBJ1-4; 9 nucleotides agree with TRBD1. The sequence was collected from a woman older than 75 with active or convalescent COVID-19. The sequenced material came from peripheral blood. The CDR3: CASMLRTGAEKLFF. The CDR3 DNA reads as TGTGCCAGCATGCTTAGGACAGGGGCCGAAAAACTGTTTTTT.